One and the same sample provided the 14 T cell receptor beta chains below, sequenced in a study of glioma-infiltrating T cells. Amplification of TCR alpha and beta CDR3 regions from RNA used iRepertoire nested multiplex PCR. TCRdb re-called the multiplex PCR reads with MiXCR, one entry per CDR3 protein. The sample consists of about 130,000 distinct CDR3 sequences, 20% to 25% of them appearing once. The specimen sequenced was glioma tissue, nonneoplastic brain tissue, or PBMCs (not recorded which). These receptors were taken from a human donor with low-grade glioma or glioblastoma, undergoing nonglioma brain surgery, or in good health (not recorded which).

Note on this clonotype: It may be a read error: a sequence one base away is much more abundant. The rearrangement uses TRBV20-1 and TRBJ1-1; 9 bases match TRBD1. From germline, CDR1 is DFQATT and CDR2 SNEGSKA (reference sequence). CDR3 size: 14 residues. The CDR3 DNA is TGCGGTGCTACGACACAGGGGGCTCGGACTGAAGCTTTCTTT. It specifies CGATTQGARTEAFF.

In this sample, this clonotype turned up a few times. The V and J genes are TRBV5-1 and TRBJ2-7, with 7 bases lining up with TRBD2. This CDR3 contains 15 residues. Per germline, CDR1 SGHRS and CDR2 YFSETQ. Losses at the gene ends were 4 bases for V and 4 bases for J; bases not matched to a gene: 11. CDR3 residues: CASSLLAREGYEQYF. The DNA of the CDR3 is TGCGCCAGCAGCCTACTAGCGAGAGAAGGATACGAGCAGTACTTC.

The sample holds many counts of this clonotype. The chain couples TRBV5-4 to TRBJ2-1; 9 bases map to TRBD2. This CDR3 is built from 14 residues. The V and J ends lost 2 bases and 6 bases, in that order; junction bases with no gene match: 3. The germline CDR1 and CDR2 sequences are SGHNT and YYREEE (reference sequence). CDR3 nucleotides: TGTGCCAGCAGCTTTAGGACTAGCGCCAATGAGCAGTTCTTC. As protein: CASSFRTSANEQFF.

This clonotype was picked up many times. The CDR3 loop is CASSPSTTDTQYF. The CDR3 bases are TGTGCCAGCAGCCCTAGCACGACAGATACGCAGTATTTT. The rearrangement uses TRBV7-8 and TRBJ2-3; TRBD2 might be the D (5 bases). The ends were cut back, 5 bases at V and 3 bases at J, with 9 bases in the middle. This CDR3 has 13 amino acids. Germline CDR1 and CDR2: SGHVS and FQNEAQ.

The rearrangement links TRBV5-1 to TRBJ2-7; D is possibly TRBD2 (6 bases). Germline V lookup: CDR1 SGHRS, CDR2 YFSETQ. Trimming pared 4 bases from V and 4 bases from J, leaving 21 bases between. This CDR3 comprises 16 residues. The CDR3 DNA sequence: TGCGCCAGCAGCCCTCGTCGGGCGGGCCGGGAGTACGAGCAGTACTTC. Its protein is CASSPRRAGREYEQYF.

On this clonotype: A junction boundary mismatches the germline segment, possibly from a read error. V is TRBV24-1 and J is TRBJ2-7; 7 bases are shared with TRBD1. The CDR3 runs to 16 residues. The germline V gene has CDR1 KGHDR and CDR2 SFDVKD. CDR3 sequence: CATSDTRTGRKNEKYF. As DNA, the CDR3 is TGTGCCACCAGTGATACCCGGACAGGTCGTAAGAACGAGAAGTACTTC.

This clonotype appeared many times. The V and J genes are TRBV29-1 and TRBJ1-1, with D perhaps TRBD1 (5 bases). The CDR3 consists of 13 residues. From germline, CDR1 is SQVTM and CDR2 ANQGSEA. V lost 5 bases and J 0 bases, leaving 10 bases between the germline ends. CDR3 DNA: TGCAGCGTTCGGCGGGACCTGAACACTGAAGCTTTCTTT. The encoded protein is CSVRRDLNTEAFF.

This rearrangement joins TRBV19 to TRBJ2-3, with D tentatively TRBD2 (6 bases). The germline V gene has CDR1 LNHDA and CDR2 SQIVND (reference sequence). The CDR3 runs to 13 residues. Deletions cut 6 bases from V and 3 bases from J, with 10 bases between. The CDR3 reads CASRDGGTDTQYF. As DNA, the CDR3 is TGTGCCAGTAGGGACGGGGGAACAGATACGCAGTATTTT.

This clonotype was seen many times. The CDR3 protein is CASSLGQATTTEAFF. The CDR3 DNA reads TGTGCCAGCAGCTTAGGACAGGCGACGACCACTGAAGCTTTCTTT. V and J are TRBV7-8 and TRBJ1-1, with D maybe TRBD1 (6 bases). V lost 1 base, J lost 4 bases, and 13 bases lay in between. CDR1 and CDR2 from the germline V gene are SGHVS and FQNEAQ. The length of the CDR3 is 15 residues. Based on the CDR3 plus reference TRBV7-8 and TRBJ1-1, the full variable domain is GAGVSQSPRYKVAKRGQDVALRCDPISGHVSLFWYQQALGQGPEFLTYFQNEAQLDKSGLPSDRFFAERPEGSVSTLKIQRTQQEDSAVYLCASSLGQATTTEAFFGQGTRLTVV.

A remark on this clonotype: A clone one base away is much larger, so this may be a read error. The chain employs TRBV28 and TRBJ2-6; TRBD1 agrees at 7 bases. V gave up 7 bases and J gave up 1 base; unmatched junction bases: 13. From germline, CDR1 is MDHEN and CDR2 SYDVKM. The CDR3 is 18 amino acids. CDR3 DNA: TGTGCCAGCATTTCCCTGGGACAGTCACGGTCTGGGGCCAACGTCCTGACTTTC. This translates into CASISLGQSRSGANVLTF.

This clonotype was picked up many times. The chain recombines TRBV11-2 with TRBJ2-1; no reliable D call. This CDR3 region has 14 residues. Trimming took off 5 bases at V and 8 bases at J, with 16 bases between the two ends. Germline CDR1 is SGHAT and CDR2 is FQNNGV. Written as DNA, the CDR3 is TGTGCCAGCAGCCCCCCGGTTCGTACCGATGAGCAGTTCTTC. Translation gives CASSPPVRTDEQFF.

This clonotype was observed at least ten times. It may be a read error: a sequence one base away is much more abundant. The chain carries TRBV27 and TRBJ2-1; the match to TRBD1 covers 10 bases. CDR1 is MNHEY and CDR2 is SMNVEV in the germline V gene (reference sequence). This CDR3 spans 14 amino acids. J gave up 9 bases and V 6 bases, and 8 bases lay outside the gene matches. In nucleotides, the CDR3 is TGTGCCAGCAGCATAGGACAGGGGGACAGTGAGCAGTTCTTC. It translates to CASSIGQGDSEQFF.

This clonotype occurred many times. This chain links TRBV25-1 with TRBJ1-4; no reliable D call. The CDR3 extends over 13 amino acids. Germline assignment: CDR1 MGHDK and CDR2 SYGVNS. V was cut by 3 bases and J by 4 bases, with 6 bases left in between. The CDR3 region has the DNA TGTGCCAGCAGTGAGATGGGTAATGAAAAACTGTTTTTT. This translates into CASSEMGNEKLFF.

Many counts were recorded for this clonotype. The V call is TRBV24-1, the J call TRBJ1-5, with D maybe TRBD1 (5 bases). The germline CDR1 and CDR2 sequences are KGHDR and SFDVKD. V lost 4 bases, J lost 1 base, and 7 bases lay in between. The length of the CDR3 is 14 residues. The CDR3 region is CATSEPGSNQPQHF. The CDR3 DNA sequence: TGTGCCACCAGTGAACCAGGGAGCAATCAGCCCCAGCATTTT.